Included here is one T cell receptor beta chain sequence, with context. Germline V gene sequence: CDR1 MNHEY, CDR2 SMNVEV (reference sequence). Trimming cost V 2 bases and J 2 bases; bases outside gene matches: 3. This CDR3 spans 15 amino acids. The data belong to a study of blood T cell repertoires in COVID-19. Study details: The United States, Italy and Spain were the sources of the acute and convalescent COVID-19 samples. Sources were T cells, B-cell-depleted T cells, or PBMCs; the material itself was cDNA or gDNA.

The authors' processing: Amplified reference gene primers provided the basis for estimating nucleated cell counts. This table comes from immunoSEQ multiplex PCR, and its TCRdb copy is limited to in-frame clones, with some not included. D and trimming come from the DNA, and the V and J calls and clone size come from that table. The sample contains tens of thousands of clones, roughly 74% of which appear only once. The chain couples TRBV27 to TRBJ1-2; 9 nucleotides align to TRBD1. Sequenced input: peripheral blood. The receptor was derived from an elderly man with acute or convalescent COVID-19. CDR3 residues: CASSLKGQGNYGYTF. The CDR3 DNA reads as TGTGCCAGCAGTTTAAAGGGACAGGGAAACTATGGCTACACCTTC.